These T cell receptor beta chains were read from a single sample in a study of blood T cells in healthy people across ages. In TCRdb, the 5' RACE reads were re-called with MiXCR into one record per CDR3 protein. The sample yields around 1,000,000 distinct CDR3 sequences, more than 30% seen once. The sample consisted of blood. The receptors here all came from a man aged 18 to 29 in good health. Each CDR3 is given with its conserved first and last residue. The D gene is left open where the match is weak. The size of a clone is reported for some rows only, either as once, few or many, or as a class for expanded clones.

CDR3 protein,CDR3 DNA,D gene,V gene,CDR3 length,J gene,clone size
CASSVVGGYTF,TGTGCCAGCAGCGTGGTGGGTGGCTACACCTTC,NA,TRBV25-1,11,TRBJ1-2,NA
CSVRSPPYEQYF,TGCAGCGTTCGGAGTCCACCCTACGAGCAGTACTTC,NA,TRBV29-1,12,TRBJ2-7,many
CAISEGQGTQPQHF,TGTGCCATCAGTGAGGGACAGGGTACTCAGCCCCAGCATTTT,TRBD1,TRBV10-3,14,TRBJ1-5,few
CASSFGGLYEQYF,TGTGCCAGCAGTTTTGGGGGCCTCTACGAGCAGTACTTC,NA,TRBV12-3/TRBV12-4,13,TRBJ2-7,few
CASSSGLGEQFF,TGTGCCAGCAGTTCGGGTCTCGGTGAGCAGTTCTTC,NA,TRBV6-2/TRBV6-3,12,TRBJ2-1,many
CASRSGTAGGELFF,TGTGCCAGCAGATCCGGGACAGCGGGCGGGGAGCTGTTTTTT,NA,TRBV6-1,14,TRBJ2-2,NA
CASRWTGGLVTGELFF,TGTGCCAGCAGGTGGACAGGGGGCTTGGTCACCGGGGAGCTGTTTTTT,TRBD1,TRBV6-6,16,TRBJ2-2,few
CASSGMVRALNEQFF,TGTGCCAGCAGCGGGATGGTGAGGGCTCTGAATGAGCAGTTCTTC,NA,TRBV11-2,15,TRBJ2-1,few
CASSQVGAGLYNEQFF,TGCGCCAGCAGCCAAGTCGGGGCAGGGTTGTACAATGAGCAGTTCTTC,NA,TRBV4-3,16,TRBJ2-1,once
CAISPTTGGTEAFF,TGTGCCATCAGTCCCACTACAGGGGGCACTGAAGCTTTCTTT,TRBD1,TRBV10-3,14,TRBJ1-1,NA
CASSYVSGDNEQFF,TGTGCCAGCAGTTATGTAAGCGGGGACAATGAGCAGTTCTTC,TRBD2,TRBV6-2/TRBV6-3,14,TRBJ2-1,NA
CASSRVGQTNTEAFF,TGTGCCAGCAGTCGCGTAGGGCAGACGAACACTGAAGCTTTCTTT,NA,TRBV6-5,15,TRBJ1-1,NA
CASSPSQSRTGAYGYTF,TGTGCCAGCAGCCCCAGTCAGAGTAGGACAGGGGCCTATGGCTACACCTTC,TRBD1,TRBV27,17,TRBJ1-2,NA
CAGSLTGGTDTQYF,TGTGCCGGCAGCTTGACCGGTGGGACAGATACGCAGTATTTT,NA,TRBV7-9,14,TRBJ2-3,NA
CASSRDEVPGGYTF,TGTGCCAGCAGCAGGGATGAAGTCCCAGGTGGCTACACCTTC,NA,TRBV21-1,14,TRBJ1-2,NA
CASSQAGDPSNGYTF,TGCGCCAGCAGCCAAGCTGGGGACCCTTCCAATGGCTACACCTTC,NA,TRBV4-3,15,TRBJ1-2,few
CSAREASGVTGELFF,TGCAGTGCTAGAGAGGCTAGCGGGGTCACCGGGGAGCTGTTTTTT,TRBD2,TRBV20-1,15,TRBJ2-2,once
CASSQEPTGTSGRSTDTQYF,TGCGCCAGCAGCCAAGAACCTACCGGGACTAGCGGGAGAAGCACAGATACGCAGTATTTT,TRBD2,TRBV4-3,20,TRBJ2-3,NA
CASSSGQGRTNEKLFF,TGTGCCAGCAGCTCGGGACAGGGGCGAACTAATGAAAAACTGTTTTTT,TRBD1,TRBV13,16,TRBJ1-4,NA
CASSQTIQQTDAQYF,TGCGCCAGCAGCCAGACTATTCAACAAACAGATGCGCAGTATTTT,NA,TRBV5-1,15,TRBJ2-3,NA
CASSASDSTYEQYF,TGTGCCAGCAGTGCTTCCGACAGTACCTACGAGCAGTACTTC,NA,TRBV6-2/TRBV6-3,14,TRBJ2-7,NA
CSAMDMTSGYNEQYF,TGCAGTGCTATGGACATGACTAGCGGGTACAATGAGCAGTACTTC,TRBD2,TRBV20-1,15,TRBJ2-7,NA
CASSETGIGYTF,TGTGCCAGCAGCGAGACAGGGATTGGCTACACCTTC,TRBD1,TRBV7-9,12,TRBJ1-2,NA
CASSLTREMNTEAFF,TGTGCCAGCAGTCTTACCAGGGAGATGAACACTGAAGCTTTCTTT,NA,TRBV6-6,15,TRBJ1-1,NA
CASSPFPIAGYNEQYF,TGTGCCAGCAGTCCATTCCCAATTGCGGGTTACAATGAGCAGTACTTC,NA,TRBV27,16,TRBJ2-5,NA
CASSQLGTERGYTF,TGCGCCAGCAGCCAACTCGGGACAGAGCGAGGCTACACCTTC,TRBD1,TRBV4-3,14,TRBJ1-2,NA
CASSQGNGHYGYTF,TGTGCCAGCAGCCAAGGGAACGGGCACTATGGCTACACCTTC,NA,TRBV3-1,14,TRBJ1-2,NA
CASSPLTGALNTEAFF,TGCGCCAGCAGCCCACTTACAGGGGCCCTAAACACTGAAGCTTTCTTT,TRBD1,TRBV4-3,16,TRBJ1-1,NA
CASSQDHSEVAFF,TGTGCCAGCAGCCAAGACCACTCCGAGGTAGCTTTCTTT,NA,TRBV3-1,13,TRBJ1-1,NA
CASSFRQGENSFYGYTF,TGTGCCAGCAGTTTCAGACAGGGGGAGAATTCTTTCTATGGCTACACCTTC,TRBD1,TRBV6-6,17,TRBJ1-2,NA
CVSTRQGTGGYTF,TGTGTCAGCACCCGACAGGGAACGGGTGGCTACACCTTC,TRBD1,TRBV6-5,13,TRBJ1-2,NA
CASRGGASTGELFF,TGCGCCAGCAGAGGGGGCGCGAGCACCGGGGAGCTGTTTTTT,TRBD1,TRBV4-3,14,TRBJ2-2,NA
CASSHRDSNQPQHF,TGTGCCAGCAGCCACCGGGACAGCAATCAGCCCCAGCATTTT,NA,TRBV7-8,14,TRBJ1-5,NA
CASSLAPLAFF,TGTGCCAGCAGCTTGGCCCCGTTGGCTTTCTTT,NA,TRBV11-1,11,TRBJ1-1,NA
CSARDPGRHTF,TGCAGTGCTAGAGATCCAGGGCGGCACACCTTC,NA,TRBV20-1,11,TRBJ1-2,NA
CASSSTERPHGYTF,TGTGCCAGCAGCTCGACCGAGCGCCCCCATGGCTACACCTTC,NA,TRBV7-9,14,TRBJ1-2,few
CASSLALGQGRGSSGYTF,TGTGCCAGCAGTTTAGCCCTCGGACAGGGAAGGGGGTCGAGTGGCTACACCTTC,TRBD1,TRBV12-3/TRBV12-4,18,TRBJ1-2,few
CASSLEGADEQYF,TGTGCTAGCAGCTTAGAGGGGGCTGACGAGCAGTACTTC,TRBD1,TRBV7-7,13,TRBJ2-7,NA
CASRTGLLEQYF,TGTGCCAGCAGAACGGGACTCCTGGAGCAGTACTTC,NA,TRBV12-3/TRBV12-4,12,TRBJ2-5,NA
CASRPGQSSEKLFF,TGTGCCAGCAGGCCGGGACAGTCTAGTGAAAAACTGTTTTTT,TRBD1,TRBV27,14,TRBJ1-4,NA
CASSLDLLSEKLFF,TGTGCCAGCAGTTTAGACCTCCTTAGTGAAAAACTGTTTTTT,NA,TRBV12-3/TRBV12-4,14,TRBJ1-4,few
CASSAGTANYGYTF,TGTGCCAGCAGCGCCGGGACAGCTAACTATGGCTACACCTTC,TRBD1,TRBV13,14,TRBJ1-2,many